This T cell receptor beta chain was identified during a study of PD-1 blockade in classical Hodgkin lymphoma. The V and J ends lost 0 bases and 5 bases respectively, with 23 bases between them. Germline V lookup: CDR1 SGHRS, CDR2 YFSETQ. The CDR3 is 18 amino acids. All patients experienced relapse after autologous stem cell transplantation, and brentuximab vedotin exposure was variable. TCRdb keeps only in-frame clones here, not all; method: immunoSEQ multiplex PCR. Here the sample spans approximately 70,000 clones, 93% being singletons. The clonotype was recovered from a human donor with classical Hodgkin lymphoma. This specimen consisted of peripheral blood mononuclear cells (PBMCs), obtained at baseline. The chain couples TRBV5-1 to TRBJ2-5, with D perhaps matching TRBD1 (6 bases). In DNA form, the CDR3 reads TGCGCCAGCAGCTTGGTAGGGCGGCCCCCTCCCACAGGGGAGACCCAGTACTTC. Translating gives CASSLVGRPPPTGETQYF.